These T cell receptor beta chains were read from a single sample in a study of T cell responses to AZD1222 COVID-19 vaccine. Profiling relied on immunoSEQ multiplex PCR, and the TCRdb table lists in-frame clones only, not all of them. The sample holds 15,000 to 20,000 clones, roughly 80% seen once. Sequenced material: peripheral blood, taken 28 days after the second AZD1222 dose. These receptors originate from an adult who received the AZD1222 COVID-19 vaccine. Each CDR3 is given with its conserved first and last residue. D genes are given only for firm matches. Size is omitted from some rows. Given values are once, few, many or a class for expanded clones.

d_gene,j_gene,abundance,v_gene,CDR3nt,CDR3aa
TRBD1,TRBJ2-3,.,TRBV7-2,TGTGCCAGCAGCAGGGACAGGGCGGGTAATACGCAGTATTTT,CASSRDRAGNTQYF
.,TRBJ1-3,.,TRBV19,TGTGCCAGTAGTATCAACAGACGAAACACCATATATTTT,CASSINRRNTIYF
.,TRBJ1-1,.,TRBV28,TGTGCCAGCAGGACAGGCATGAACACTGAAGCTTTCTTT,CASRTGMNTEAFF
.,TRBJ2-1,.,TRBV5-4,TGTGCCAGCAGTCGGGACACAAGCGCAGAGCAGTTCTTC,CASSRDTSAEQFF
.,TRBJ2-3,.,TRBV27,TGTGCCAGCAGTCCCCGGACAGCTAGCACAGATACGCAGTATTTT,CASSPRTASTDTQYF
TRBD1,TRBJ1-2,.,TRBV11-2,TGTGCCAGCAGCTCAATCGGGACAGCGCTCTATGGCTACACCTTC,CASSSIGTALYGYTF
.,TRBJ1-1,.,TRBV28,TGTGCCAGCAGTTTCCGGTTCCCCCGAGGCAGGGTGCGTAACACTGAAGCTTTCTTT,CASSFRFPRGRVRNTEAFF
.,TRBJ1-2,.,TRBV6-2/TRBV6-3,TGTGCCAGCAGTTACGGGATTCATTCTGGCTACACCTTC,CASSYGIHSGYTF
.,TRBJ2-5,few,TRBV7-2,TGTGCCAGCAGCTTAGAACCACACGGACGACAGACCCAGTACTTC,CASSLEPHGRQTQYF
.,TRBJ2-7,.,TRBV10-3,TGTGCCATCAGTGGTTCTGACGGGAGCAGCTCCTACGAGCAGTACTTC,CAISGSDGSSSYEQYF
.,TRBJ2-1,.,TRBV2,TGTGCCAGCAGCCAGCCGGGGAGGGGGTCCCGGTCCAATGAGCAGTTCTTC,CASSQPGRGSRSNEQFF
TRBD1,TRBJ2-4,.,TRBV10-3,TGTGCCATCAGTGGCAACCCCGGGACAGGGGGCAGGGACATTCAGTACTTC,CAISGNPGTGGRDIQYF
TRBD1,TRBJ1-5,.,TRBV6-6,TGTGCCAGCAGTTGGGGCGGGACAGGGGATGGACAGCCCCAGCATTTT,CASSWGGTGDGQPQHF
.,TRBJ1-2,.,TRBV6-2/TRBV6-3,TGTGCCAGCAGCGCGGCTGATCGAGGCTACACCTTC,CASSAADRGYTF
TRBD1,TRBJ1-1,.,TRBV18,TGTGCCAGCTCGACATCAGGGGGGCTCGCTTTCTTT,CASSTSGGLAFF
.,TRBJ1-2,.,TRBV6-5,TGTGCCAGCACCGCGGGGGCGGTAAACTATGGCTACACCTTC,CASTAGAVNYGYTF
.,TRBJ2-1,.,TRBV5-1,TGCGCCAGCAGCGGCGGGACGGCCGGCGGTGAGCAGTTCTTC,CASSGGTAGGEQFF
.,TRBJ1-2,once,TRBV5-4,TGTGCCAGCAGCTTGGATGCAGGGGCGCGGGGCTACACCTTC,CASSLDAGARGYTF
.,TRBJ1-1,.,TRBV18,TGTGCCAGCTCACGGGCTGCGGAGAACACTGAAGCTTTCTTT,CASSRAAENTEAFF
.,TRBJ2-1,once,TRBV4-2,TGTGCCAGCAGCCAAGAATGGGGTGCGCGACTAGTCTATGAGCAGTTCTTC,CASSQEWGARLVYEQFF
TRBD1,TRBJ1-2,.,TRBV15,TGTGCCACCAGCAGAGACTACTCGACTCGCCGGGACAGGGACAACTATGGCTACACCTTC,CATSRDYSTRRDRDNYGYTF
.,TRBJ1-1,.,TRBV6-2/TRBV6-3,TGTGCCAGCAGCTCCGGGAGGAACACTGAAGCTTTCTTT,CASSSGRNTEAFF
TRBD2,TRBJ2-7,.,TRBV7-9,TGTGCCAGCAGCTTAGAGGGACTAGCGTTCAAGCAGTACTTC,CASSLEGLAFKQYF
TRBD1,TRBJ1-3,.,TRBV18,TGTGCCATGTCACAGGGACAGGGGACTTTAAACACCATATATTTT,CAMSQGQGTLNTIYF
.,TRBJ2-5,.,TRBV5-1,TGCGCCAGCGGGCGGGGTTCAGAGACCCAGTACTTC,CASGRGSETQYF
.,TRBJ2-7,.,TRBV9,TGTGCCAGCAGCGTAGGGGCAGCACCCGGGTTCTACGAGCAGTACTTC,CASSVGAAPGFYEQYF
.,TRBJ2-5,.,TRBV10-3,TGTGCCATCAGTGAGTCGAAAGGCCAAGAGACCCAGTACTTC,CAISESKGQETQYF
.,TRBJ1-5,once,TRBV18,TGTGCCAGCTCAGACATACATAGCAATCAGCCCCAGCATTTT,CASSDIHSNQPQHF
TRBD1,TRBJ2-7,.,TRBV10-2,TGCGCCAGCCGAAGGCAGGGGGCTGACGAGCAGTACTTC,CASRRQGADEQYF
TRBD1,TRBJ2-2,.,TRBV5-1,TGCGCCAGCAGCATGAGGACAGGGGGCGGATTTAACACCGGGGAGCTGTTTTTT,CASSMRTGGGFNTGELFF
.,TRBJ2-1,.,TRBV18,TGTGCCAGCTCACTGATGGGACCGCCTTACAATGAGCAGTTCTTC,CASSLMGPPYNEQFF
.,TRBJ2-7,.,TRBV27,TGTGCCAGCAGCCCACGGGCGACCTCGCTTGAGCAGTACTTC,CASSPRATSLEQYF